Each of the 26 T cell receptor beta chains below was sequenced from the same sample in a study of naive and memory T cell subsets. Regarding the study as a whole: A few larger clonotypes appeared in naive repertoires, especially CD8, possibly memory cells re-expressing CD45RA.

Their antigen targets remain unknown. Two oligonucleotides, mixed equimolar, formed the beta constant-region primer covering TRBC1 and TRBC2. Nested alpha and beta constant-region primers with the SP2 primer drove four PCR rounds on ligated cDNA. TCRdb reprocessed the UMI-ligation and nested PCR reads via MiXCR and lists one record per CDR3 protein. The profile shows around 100,000 distinct CDR3 sequences, more than 14% of them singletons. Sequencing was performed on naive CD8+ T cells from blood. These receptors originate from a human donor in good health.

This clonotype has a handful of counts. The chain has TRBV6-2 or TRBV6-3 and TRBJ2-5; 8 nucleotides line up with TRBD2. This CDR3 is built from 13 residues. Germline CDR1 reads MNHEY; CDR2 reads SVGEGT. With V trimmed by 7 bases and J by 3 bases, 4 bases remained unmatched. CDR3 nucleotides: TGTGCCAGCACCGACGGGGGGGAAGAGACCCAGTACTTC. Translating it yields CASTDGGEETQYF.

This clonotype was counted a few times. The chain combines TRBV4-2 with TRBJ2-1; TRBD2 agrees at 10 bases. J gave up 10 bases and V 3 bases, and 6 bases lay outside the gene matches. The CDR3 is made up of 14 amino acids. The germline gives CDR1 LGHNA, CDR2 YNFKEQ. CDR3 sequence reads: CASSQPGLAPEQFF. The CDR3 coding sequence is TGTGCCAGCAGCCAGCCGGGACTAGCGCCGGAGCAGTTCTTC.

This clonotype was seen more than once but under ten times. This chain connects TRBV20-1 to TRBJ2-7; a weak D match, TRBD1 (6 bases). Trimming pared 5 bases from V and 7 bases from J, leaving 18 bases between. The V gene's germline CDR1 is DFQATT and CDR2 SNEGSKA (reference sequence). This CDR3 has 13 amino acids. DNA of the CDR3: TGCAGTGCTGGACAGACGTCCTTGATAGAGCAGTACTTC. It is translated as CSAGQTSLIEQYF.

The rearrangement uses TRBV20-1 and TRBJ2-3; 7 bases agree with TRBD2. Germline CDR1 reads DFQATT; CDR2 reads SNEGSKA (reference sequence). The CDR3 extends over 16 amino acids. J was trimmed by 0 bases and V by 3 bases; bases with no gene match: 9. CDR3 coding DNA: TGCAGTGCTAGTCTTCCTAGCGGTACTAGCACAGATACGCAGTATTTT. It is translated as CSASLPSGTSTDTQYF.

This chain uses TRBV11-1 with TRBJ1-1; 7 nucleotides agree with TRBD1. J lost 11 bases, V lost 5 bases, and 20 bases had no gene match. The CDR3 totals 16 residues. CDR1 and CDR2 from the germline V gene are SGHAT and FQDESV (reference sequence). This CDR3 reads CASSPIKGLDRWFAFF. Here the CDR3 DNA reads TGTGCCAGCAGCCCAATCAAGGGGTTGGACAGGTGGTTCGCTTTCTTT.

The genes are TRBV27 and TRBJ1-2; 9 bases fit TRBD1. CDR3 size: 14 residues. Germline V gene data show CDR1 as MNHEY and CDR2 as SMNVEV (reference sequence). Germline trimming cut 5 bases from V and 4 bases from J; bases unmatched to any gene: 5. CDR3 nucleotide sequence: TGTGCCAGCAGTCCCGGGACAGGGTTCTATGGCTACACCTTC. Translating gives CASSPGTGFYGYTF.

In this sample, this clonotype turned up a few times. The chain links TRBV27 to TRBJ1-1; 9 positions agree with TRBD1. CDR3 length equals 15 residues. Germline V lookup: CDR1 MNHEY, CDR2 SMNVEV (reference sequence). Trimming cost V 5 bases and J 5 bases; bases outside gene matches: 9. The DNA of the CDR3 is TGTGCCAGCAGTCACCCACAGGGGGCCGGAACTGAAGCTTTCTTT. It encodes CASSHPQGAGTEAFF.

In this sample, this clonotype turned up once. For the CDR3, the DNA is TGTGCCAGCAGTGGACAGTCCTCCTACGAGCAGTACTTC. Amino acid sequence: CASSGQSSYEQYF. The chain combines TRBV6-6 with TRBJ2-7, with D maybe TRBD1 (6 bases). CDR3 length: 13 amino acids. V was pared by 5 bases and J by 0 bases, with 8 bases between. Germline V gene data show CDR1 as MNHNY and CDR2 as SVGAGI (reference sequence).

The chain employs TRBV4-3 and TRBJ2-3; D unclear. The CDR3 extends over 14 amino acids. V was trimmed by 2 bases and J by 2 bases, leaving 8 bases between them. The germline V gene encodes CDR1 LGHNA and CDR2 YSLEER. The CDR3 DNA reads TGCGCCAGCAGCCAATCGACGATCACAGATACGCAGTATTTT. Translated, it gives CASSQSTITDTQYF.

This clonotype was counted between two and nine times. CDR3 in DNA: TGTGCCAGCAGCGCCTCAGGCACTGAAGCTTTCTTT. It specifies CASSASGTEAFF. V gene TRBV9 combines with J gene TRBJ1-1; no reliable D call. This CDR3 is 12 amino acids long. Germline CDR1 is SGDLS and CDR2 is YYNGEE. V was clipped by 3 bases and J by 4 bases, with 7 bases between them. Drawing the rest from reference TRBV9 and TRBJ1-1, the complete variable domain is DSGVTQTPKHLITATGQRVTLRCSPRSGDLSVYWYQQSLDQGLQFLIQYYNGEERAKGNILERFSAQQFPDLHSELNLSSLELGDSALYFCASSASGTEAFFGQGTRLTVV.

This clonotype was recorded many times. Written as DNA, the CDR3 is TGTGCCAGCAGCTTAGAGAGCGTGGATTGGGAGCAGTTCTTC. Translating it yields CASSLESVDWEQFF. The rearrangement links TRBV7-9 to TRBJ2-1; no firm D call. CDR1 and CDR2 (germline): SEHNR, FQNEAQ (reference sequence). The V and J ends lost 1 base and 10 bases respectively, with 14 bases between them. CDR3 size: 14 residues. The entire variable domain, with the rest obtained from reference TRBV7-9 and TRBJ2-1, is as follows: DTGVSQNPRHKITKRGQNVTFRCDPISEHNRLYWYRQTLGQGPEFLTYFQNEAQLEKSRLLSDRFSAERPKGSFSTLEIQRTEQGDSAMYLCASSLESVDWEQFFGPGTRLTVL.

V usage is TRBV16 and J usage is TRBJ1-1; no clear D gene. Trimming stripped 3 bases from V and 1 base from J, with 6 bases between. The CDR3 is made up of 13 amino acids. CDR1 KGHSY and CDR2 FQNENV come from the germline V gene. The CDR3 nucleotides are TGTGCCAGCAGCCACAGAAGGAACACTGAAGCTTTCTTT. Translated, it gives CASSHRRNTEAFF.

A few counts support this clonotype. The V and J genes are TRBV29-1 and TRBJ2-1; 9 bases are a match to TRBD2. V gave up 8 bases and J gave up 4 bases; unmatched junction bases: 12. Germline V gene sequence: CDR1 SQVTM, CDR2 ANQGSEA. This CDR3 has 15 amino acids. CDR3 amino acids: CSTLGLAGIYNEQFF. DNA of the CDR3: TGCAGCACGTTGGGGCTAGCGGGGATTTACAATGAGCAGTTCTTC.

This clonotype was observed many times. The chain is built from TRBV27 and TRBJ2-1, with D perhaps given as TRBD1 or TRBD2 (5 bases each). CDR3 size: 13 residues. Trimming took off 10 bases at V and 5 bases at J, with 15 bases between the two ends. Germline CDR1 reads MNHEY; CDR2 reads SMNVEV (reference sequence). CDR3 in DNA: TGTGCCACCAGGGAGCCCTGGGACAATGAGCAGTTCTTC. It is translated as CATREPWDNEQFF.

In its sample, this clonotype was seen many times. This chain uses TRBV7-8 with TRBJ2-5, with 10 bases matching TRBD2. CDR3 length equals 15 residues. CDR1 and CDR2 from the germline V gene are SGHVS and FQNEAQ. V trimming: 5 bases; J trimming: 5 bases; junction bases outside the gene matches: 8. Here the CDR3 DNA reads TGTGCCAGCAGCAGAAAGCGGGAGGGCCGGGAGACCCAGTACTTC. Translating gives CASSRKREGRETQYF.

This clonotype has a count of ten or more. The chain couples TRBV24-1 to TRBJ2-3; tentatively, D is TRBD2 (5 bases). The CDR3 runs to 13 residues. Trimming pared 10 bases from V and 4 bases from J, leaving 14 bases between. Per the germline V gene, CDR1 is KGHDR and CDR2 is SFDVKD. The CDR3: CATAGEPADTQYF. As DNA, the CDR3 is TGTGCCACGGCTGGGGAGCCCGCAGATACGCAGTATTTT.

The chain couples TRBV9 to TRBJ1-5; D is possibly TRBD1 (5 bases). The CDR3 consists of 14 residues. V was clipped by 5 bases and J by 2 bases, with 11 bases between them. Germline assignment: CDR1 SGDLS and CDR2 YYNGEE. CDR3 sequence (DNA): TGTGCCAGCAGTGAGGGAGGGGGCAATCAGCCCCAGCATTTT. Translated, it gives CASSEGGGNQPQHF. The full variable domain, rest sourced from reference TRBV9 and TRBJ1-5, is DSGVTQTPKHLITATGQRVTLRCSPRSGDLSVYWYQQSLDQGLQFLIQYYNGEERAKGNILERFSAQQFPDLHSELNLSSLELGDSALYFCASSEGGGNQPQHFGDGTRLSIL.

V and J are TRBV29-1 and TRBJ2-7; possible D gene TRBD1, 5 bases. The CDR3 is made up of 13 amino acids. V lost 3 bases and J 0 bases, leaving 9 bases between the germline ends. Per the germline V gene, CDR1 is SQVTM and CDR2 is ANQGSEA. CDR3 sequence (DNA): TGCAGCGTTGAGTCTGACAGCTCCTACGAGCAGTACTTC. It yields the protein CSVESDSSYEQYF.

This clonotype was picked up many times. The chain uses TRBV10-3 and TRBJ2-7, with D unclear. Germline V gene sequence: CDR1 ENHRY, CDR2 SYGVKD. CDR3 size: 13 residues. The V gene lost 3 bases and the J gene lost 2 bases, with 8 bases spanning the gap. For the CDR3, the DNA is TGTGCCATCAGTGAAGGGCCTACCTACGAGCAGTACTTC. This encodes CAISEGPTYEQYF.

Ten or more counts support this clonotype. The J gene is TRBJ2-1, the V gene TRBV27, with D perhaps matching TRBD1 or TRBD2 (6 bases each). V lost 3 bases to trimming and J lost 2 bases, with 11 bases between them. CDR1 is MNHEY and CDR2 is SMNVEV in the germline V gene (reference sequence). This CDR3 has 15 amino acids. CDR3 DNA sequence: TGTGCCAGCAGTTTGATGGGGGGCGCCTACAATGAGCAGTTCTTC. Protein: CASSLMGGAYNEQFF.

This chain links TRBV11-2 with TRBJ1-1; D is unclear. This CDR3 spans 12 amino acids. Per germline, CDR1 SGHAT and CDR2 FQNNGV. V dropped 9 bases and J dropped 0 bases, with 8 bases sitting between them. This CDR3 is CASINMNTEAFF. CDR3 sequence (DNA): TGTGCCAGTATCAACATGAACACTGAAGCTTTCTTT.

The sample holds many counts of this clonotype. The CDR3 sequence: CASSYSSYEQYF. CDR3 nucleotide sequence: TGTGCCAGCTCGTATAGCTCCTACGAGCAGTACTTC. The rearrangement joins TRBV12-3 or TRBV12-4 to TRBJ2-7; D unresolved. Trimming took off 8 bases at V and 0 bases at J, with 8 bases between the two ends. This CDR3 has 12 amino acids.

This rearrangement joins TRBV14 to TRBJ2-3, with TRBD2 as a possible D gene (5 bases). The germline V gene encodes CDR1 SGHDN and CDR2 FVKESK. This CDR3 contains 13 residues. V was trimmed by 1 base and J by 7 bases, leaving 9 bases between them. The CDR3 sequence is CASSQGRGYTQYF. CDR3 sequence (DNA): TGTGCCAGCAGCCAAGGCCGGGGATATACGCAGTATTTT.

In its sample, this clonotype was seen many times. The chain uses TRBV9 and TRBJ2-1; TRBD1 matches at 11 bases. J was trimmed by 9 bases and V by 6 bases; bases with no gene match: 8. The CDR3 is made up of 14 amino acids. Germline loops: CDR1 SGDLS, CDR2 YYNGEE. CDR3 residues: CASTPGTGGGEQFF. The CDR3, as DNA: TGTGCCAGCACTCCAGGGACAGGGGGGGGTGAGCAGTTCTTC.

This clonotype came up many times. The chain uses TRBV4-3 and TRBJ1-4; 8 nucleotides line up with TRBD1. The J segment lost 7 bases and the V segment lost 0 bases, leaving 4 bases of the junction unmatched. The germline V gene encodes CDR1 LGHNA and CDR2 YSLEER. CDR3 length equals 15 residues. CDR3 loop: CASSQEADRAEKLFF. The CDR3 region has the DNA TGCGCCAGCAGCCAAGAAGCGGACAGGGCTGAAAAACTGTTTTTT.

The sample holds many counts of this clonotype. The V gene is TRBV5-4, the J gene TRBJ1-1; D unclear. The CDR3 covers 13 residues. The germline CDR1 and CDR2 sequences are SGHNT and YYREEE (reference sequence). Trimming removed 4 bases at V and 2 bases at J, with 9 bases between. Written as DNA, the CDR3 is TGTGCCAGCAGCCCACAGATTAACACTGAAGCTTTCTTT. Protein product: CASSPQINTEAFF. Drawing the rest from reference TRBV5-4 and TRBJ1-1, the complete variable domain is ETGVTQSPTHLIKTRGQQVTLRCSSQSGHNTVSWYQQALGQGPQFIFQYYREEENGRGNFPPRFSGLQFPNYSSELNVNALELDDSALYLCASSPQINTEAFFGQGTRLTVV.